The 9 T cell receptor beta chains in this list originate from one sample, sequenced in a study of siplizumab effects on memory and regulatory T cells. This table comes from immunoSEQ multiplex PCR, and its TCRdb copy is limited to in-frame clones, with some not included. This table has more than 85,000 clones, 75% to 95% appearing once. Sequencing input: CD4+ T cells sorted from blood. These receptors came from a human donor in good health. Some clones in this sample may be carry-over from other donors' samples.

DNA of the CDR3: TGTGCCAGCAGCTGGGGCTTAAGCTCGGGTTCCCACGAGCAGTACTTC. Protein sequence: CASSWGLSSGSHEQYF. This chain uses TRBV5-5 with TRBJ2-7; D is possibly TRBD1 (5 bases). V was clipped by 3 bases and J by 5 bases, with 21 bases between them. This CDR3 contains 16 residues. CDR1 and CDR2 (germline): SGHKS, YYEKEE (reference sequence).

V and J are TRBV27 and TRBJ2-2; no clear D. The length of the CDR3 is 12 residues. CDR1 is MNHEY, CDR2 SMNVEV, per germline (reference sequence). V was trimmed by 3 bases and J by 4 bases, leaving 3 bases between them. The CDR3 nucleotides are TGTGCCAGCAGTTTGGGCACCGGGGAGCTGTTTTTT. The encoded protein is CASSLGTGELFF.

The count of this clone is one. The V and J genes are TRBV10-3 and TRBJ2-3; D unresolved. The germline V gene encodes CDR1 ENHRY and CDR2 SYGVKD. Trimming took off 0 bases at V and 1 base at J, with 2 bases between the two ends. This CDR3 spans 13 amino acids. CDR3 nucleotides: TGTGCCATCAGTGAGTCGGGCACAGATACGCAGTATTTT. Translated: CAISESGTDTQYF.

V and J are TRBV25-1 and TRBJ2-2; D is possibly TRBD1 (5 bases). The germline V gene has CDR1 MGHDK and CDR2 SYGVNS. This CDR3 spans 17 amino acids. The V end was cut by 5 bases, the J end by 4 bases, with 20 bases between. In DNA, the CDR3 is TGTGCCAGCAGTACCCCTTTGCGGCAGGGCGGCACCGGGGAGCTGTTTTTT. Translation gives CASSTPLRQGGTGELFF.

V is TRBV5-6 and J is TRBJ2-1; 8 nucleotides agree with TRBD2. CDR1 and CDR2 from the germline V gene are SGHDT and YYEEEE. The V and J ends lost 4 bases and 9 bases, in that order; junction bases with no gene match: 9. The CDR3 length is 14 residues. CDR3 loop: CASSGGLEFTEQFF. DNA for the CDR3: TGTGCCAGCAGCGGGGGACTAGAATTTACTGAGCAGTTCTTC.

The J gene is TRBJ2-5, the V gene TRBV9; tentatively, D is TRBD1 (7 bases). This CDR3 comprises 15 residues. Trimming left V 0 bases short and J 3 bases short, with 12 bases between. Germline loops: CDR1 SGDLS, CDR2 YYNGEE. The CDR3 loop is CASSVAGGGKETQYF. Written as DNA, the CDR3 is TGTGCCAGCAGCGTAGCCGGAGGGGGCAAAGAGACCCAGTACTTC.

The chain links TRBV9 to TRBJ1-1, with no clear D. Trimming stripped 0 bases from V and 1 base from J, with 10 bases between. Germline-derived CDR1 and CDR2 are SGDLS and YYNGEE. The CDR3 is made up of 15 amino acids. The CDR3 sequence is CASSVDGVPNTEAFF. The CDR3 DNA follows: TGTGCCAGCAGCGTAGATGGGGTCCCGAACACTGAAGCTTTCTTT.

The rearrangement links TRBV21-1 to TRBJ1-1; the table's D call, TRBD1, has no DNA check behind it. TRBV21-1 constitutes a pseudogene. The CDR3 has 12 residues. CDR3 region: CASSESGTVTFF. DNA for the CDR3: TGTGCCAGCAGCGAATCCGGGACAGTCACTTTCTTT.

The chain links TRBV4-1 to TRBJ2-5; 9 positions match TRBD1. The germline V gene has CDR1 MGHRA and CDR2 YSYEKL. V trimming: 0 bases; J trimming: 10 bases; junction bases outside the gene matches: 18. The CDR3 totals 18 residues. The CDR3 bases are TGCGCCAGCAGCCAAGATATCGGTAACAGGGGGCGTAGTTATGGCCAGTACTTC. It encodes CASSQDIGNRGRSYGQYF.